The clone carrying this TCR beta chain was recorded only once. With 4 bases clipped from V and 5 bases from J, the junction kept 5 bases outside the gene matches. Germline CDR1 MNHEY, CDR2 SVGAGI. The CDR3 is 15 residues long. In the study's own analysis: Amplification with reference gene primers provided the estimates of nucleated cell counts. Produced via immunoSEQ multiplex PCR; TCRdb's table is partial and in-frame only. The D gene and trimming were derived from the DNA, and the V and J assignments and clone size from that table. The data hold 290,000 or so clones, with approximately 86% observed a single time. This specimen comes from a study of blood T cell repertoires in COVID-19. Study background: Samples taken during acute and convalescent COVID-19 were collected in the United States, Italy and Spain. T cells, B-cell-depleted T cells, or PBMCs provided the cDNA or gDNA that served as material.

The sample consisted of peripheral blood. The chain recombines TRBV6-5 with TRBJ2-5; 12 nucleotides match TRBD2. The TCR sequence derives from a man younger than 35 with active or convalescent COVID-19. CDR3 in DNA: TGTGCCAGCAGTTTCACTAGCGGGAGGTCTGAGACCCAGTACTTC. This encodes CASSFTSGRSETQYF.